These 10 T cell receptor beta chains were sequenced from one sample in a study of cytomegalovirus exposure and HLA in healthy donors. Amplification used 60 Vbeta primers and 13 Jbeta primers. Profiled with immunoSEQ multiplex PCR; TCRdb holds only in-frame clones, not every one. The table shows over 150,000 clones, with less than 80% occurring only once. Sequenced material: PBMCs. These receptors were collected from a man aged 40-55 years in good health and CMV-seronegative.

CDR3 DNA sequence: TGTGCCAGCAGCTTGGGGGAGAAACAGGGGCCTAACTATGGCTACACCTTC. As protein: CASSLGEKQGPNYGYTF. The chain employs TRBV5-5 and TRBJ1-2; 7 bases match TRBD1. Per the germline V gene, CDR1 is SGHKS and CDR2 is YYEKEE (reference sequence). J was trimmed by 0 bases and V by 0 bases; bases with no gene match: 8. The CDR3 runs to 17 residues. The entire variable domain, with the rest obtained from reference TRBV5-5 and TRBJ1-2, is as follows: DAGVTQSPTHLIKTRGQQVTLRCSPISGHKSVSWYQQVLGQGPQFIFQYYEKEERGRGNFPDRFSARQFPNYSSELNVNALLLGDSALYLCASSLGEKQGPNYGYTFGSGTRLTVV.

In its sample, this clone was seen once. This chain joins TRBV28 and TRBJ1-1, with 7 bases aligning to TRBD1. The germline V gene encodes CDR1 MDHEN and CDR2 SYDVKM. The V gene end was trimmed by 6 bases and the J gene end by 1 base; junction bases not matched to a gene: 5. This CDR3 has 14 residues. CDR3 protein: CASRTGTENTEAFF. CDR3 DNA sequence: TGTGCCAGCAGAACCGGGACAGAGAACACTGAAGCTTTCTTT.

The chain carries TRBV14 and TRBJ1-1; D is unclear. V gave up 0 bases and J gave up 8 bases, with 10 bases separating them. There are 13 residues in the CDR3. From germline, CDR1 is SGHDN and CDR2 FVKESK. CDR3 loop: CASSQDLRGEAFF. DNA for the CDR3: TGTGCCAGCAGCCAAGATCTTCGCGGGGAAGCTTTCTTT.

The V gene is TRBV28, the J gene TRBJ2-1; 8 bases fit TRBD2. The germline V gene encodes CDR1 MDHEN and CDR2 SYDVKM. With 6 bases clipped from V and 10 bases from J, the junction kept 17 bases outside the gene matches. This CDR3 region has 16 residues. DNA for the CDR3: TGTGCCAGCAGCAAGGGGACTAGGACTACCCAAAGGGAGCAGTTCTTC. As protein: CASSKGTRTTQREQFF.

The J gene is TRBJ2-7, the V gene TRBV11-2; TRBD2 matches at 7 bases. The ends lost 3 bases at V and 4 bases at J; junction bases unmatched: 6. CDR3 length: 14 amino acids. Germline assignment: CDR1 SGHAT and CDR2 FQNNGV. The DNA for the CDR3 is TGTGCCAGCAGCTTGACTAGCAAGGGGTACGAGCAGTACTTC. It yields the protein CASSLTSKGYEQYF.

V gene TRBV29-1 combines with J gene TRBJ2-3, with 10 bases matching TRBD1. V was pared by 4 bases and J by 5 bases, with 9 bases of the junction left unmatched. The CDR3 runs to 15 residues. Per the germline V gene, CDR1 is SQVTM and CDR2 is ANQGSEA. The CDR3 DNA sequence: TGCAGCGTTGGGGACAGGGGCTACTCACGAGATACGCAGTATTTT. Translating it yields CSVGDRGYSRDTQYF.

The chain employs TRBV7-6 and TRBJ2-5, with 11 bases matching TRBD2. Unmatched junction bases numbered 8, after V lost 3 bases and J lost 2 bases. The CDR3 is 17 residues long. Germline CDR1 reads SGHVS; CDR2 reads FNYEAQ. CDR3 DNA: TGTGCCAGCAGCTTTTCTAGCGGGGGGTCAACGCAAGAGACCCAGTACTTC. It is translated as CASSFSSGGSTQETQYF.

This chain connects TRBV30 to TRBJ1-3, with D unresolved. This CDR3 is built from 16 residues. In germline, CDR1 is GTSNPN, CDR2 SVGIG (reference sequence). Trimming removed 4 bases at V and 0 bases at J, with 16 bases between. The CDR3 spells CAWNRAGWNSGNTIYF. The CDR3 DNA reads as TGTGCCTGGAATAGGGCGGGTTGGAACTCTGGAAACACCATATATTTT.

This chain connects TRBV29-1 to TRBJ1-2; D is perhaps TRBD1 (5 bases). The CDR3 totals 11 residues. V shed 6 bases and J shed 4 bases, with 9 bases lying between them. CDR1 is SQVTM and CDR2 is ANQGSEA in the germline V gene. CDR3 sequence reads: CSVVQGYGYTF. CDR3 nucleotides: TGCAGCGTAGTTCAGGGCTATGGCTACACCTTC. The full variable domain, rest sourced from reference TRBV29-1 and TRBJ1-2, is SAVISQKPSRDICQRGTSLTIQCQVDSQVTMMFWYRQQPGQSLTLIATANQGSEATYESGFVIDKFPISRPNLTFSTLTVSNMSPEDSSIYLCSVVQGYGYTFGSGTRLTVV.

This CDR3 reads CASSLEQGQYSGANVLTF. The DNA for the CDR3 is TGTGCCAGCAGCTTAGAACAGGGGCAATACTCTGGGGCCAACGTCCTGACTTTC. The V and J genes are TRBV7-6 and TRBJ2-6; 7 bases line up with TRBD1. V shed 1 base and J 0 bases; nucleotides not matched to a gene: 6. The CDR3 runs to 18 residues. CDR1 is SGHVS, CDR2 FNYEAQ, per germline.